This T cell receptor (beta chain) comes out of a study of blood T cells in healthy people across ages. Findings of the study overall: A greater number of naive CD4+ cells and higher diversity distinguished long-lived donors from aged donors. No conclusive comparison of naive versus antigen-experienced cells was possible with unsorted PBMCs.

A J-beta primer mix and a sample-barcoded 5' primer were used in a second PCR of about 7 to 12 cycles. From the 5' RACE reads, TCRdb called clonotypes with MiXCR, one entry per CDR3 protein. Here the sample spans hundreds of thousands of distinct CDR3 sequences, about 30% being singletons. This clonotype occurred a few times. Its antigen is unidentified. Germline CDR1 reads SGHRS; CDR2 reads YFSETQ. V lost 6 bases to trimming and J lost 5 bases, with 14 bases between them. The CDR3 runs 14 residues. The source of this sequence is a woman aged 80 or over in good health. The genes are TRBV5-1 and TRBJ2-2; perhaps TRBD1 as D (6 bases). The specimen was blood. This CDR3 reads CASNGIGGTGELFF. CDR3 bases: TGCGCCAGCAACGGGATAGGGGGTACCGGGGAGCTGTTTTTT.